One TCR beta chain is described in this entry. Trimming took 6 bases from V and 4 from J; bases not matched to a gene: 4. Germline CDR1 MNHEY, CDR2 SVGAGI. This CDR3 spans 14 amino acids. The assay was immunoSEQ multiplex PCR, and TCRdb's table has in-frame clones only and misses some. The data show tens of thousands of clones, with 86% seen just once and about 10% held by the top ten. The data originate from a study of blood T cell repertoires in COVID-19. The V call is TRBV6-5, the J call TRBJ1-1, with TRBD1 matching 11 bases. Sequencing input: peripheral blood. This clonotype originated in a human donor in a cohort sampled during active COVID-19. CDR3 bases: TGTGCCAGCAGAAGGACAGGGGGCGGCACTGAAGCTTTCTTT. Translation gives CASRRTGGGTEAFF.